The 19 T cell receptor beta chains presented below share a single source sample, sequenced in a study of blood T cell repertoires in COVID-19. TCRdb's table, derived via immunoSEQ multiplex PCR, lists solely in-frame clones and lacks some. The table has around 170,000 clones, 88% seen once. Material: peripheral blood. All receptors derive from a man in his 60s with acute or convalescent COVID-19.

This chain joins TRBV6-4 and TRBJ2-5; no definite D call. This CDR3 is 13 amino acids long. Germline V CDR1 and CDR2: MRHNA, SNTAGT. V gave up 2 bases and J gave up 4 bases, with 8 bases separating them. The CDR3 DNA follows: TGTGCCAGCAGTGACGAGGAACGAGAGACCCAGTACTTC. Translation: CASSDEERETQYF.

The CDR3 bases are TGTGCCAGCAGCTTGGCTAGCGGGAGGCCAGATACGCAGTATTTT. Protein: CASSLASGRPDTQYF. J is TRBJ2-3 and V is TRBV5-5, with TRBD2 matching 11 bases. Germline-derived CDR1 and CDR2 are SGHKS and YYEKEE (reference sequence). Losses at the gene ends were 0 bases for V and 4 bases for J; bases not matched to a gene: 1. This CDR3 is built from 15 residues.

The genes are TRBV18 and TRBJ1-2; possible D gene TRBD1, 5 bases. In germline, CDR1 is KGHSH, CDR2 LQKENI. The CDR3 consists of 17 residues. Trimming pared 2 bases from V and 6 bases from J, leaving 22 bases between. CDR3 sequence reads: CASSPANRGGSRHGYTF. The CDR3, as DNA: TGTGCCAGCTCACCAGCAAATAGGGGAGGCAGTCGGCATGGCTACACCTTC.

The CDR3 here is CASSIGIRLSGSNYGYTF. DNA of the CDR3: TGTGCCAGTAGTATCGGGATTCGGTTGAGCGGGAGTAACTATGGCTACACCTTC. The chain has TRBV19 and TRBJ1-2, with unresolved D. The CDR3 contains 18 residues. Germline lookup yields CDR1 LNHDA and CDR2 SQIVND (reference sequence). V was trimmed by 3 bases and J by 1 base, leaving 21 bases between them. The variable domain in full, completed from reference TRBV19 and TRBJ1-2, reads DGGITQSPKYLFRKEGQNVTLSCEQNLNHDAMYWYRQDPGQGLRLIYYSQIVNDFQKGDIAEGYSVSREKKESFPLTVTSAQKNPTAFYLCASSIGIRLSGSNYGYTFGSGTRLTVV.

The gene calls are TRBV10-3 and TRBJ1-5; TRBD1 matches 7 bases. This CDR3 region has 15 residues. V lost 6 bases and J lost 2; bases outside the gene matches: 7. Germline assignment: CDR1 ENHRY and CDR2 SYGVKD. The CDR3 here is CAIRGGRGGNQPQHF. For the CDR3, the DNA is TGTGCCATCAGAGGGGGCAGGGGGGGCAATCAGCCCCAGCATTTT.

V usage is TRBV5-1 and J usage is TRBJ2-5, with 8 bases fitting TRBD2. The CDR3 runs 15 residues. The V segment lost 4 bases and the J segment 3 bases; nucleotides outside the gene matches: 8. Germline CDR1 reads SGHRS; CDR2 reads YFSETQ. In DNA form, the CDR3 reads TGCGCCAGCAGCCTGTTACTAGCGGATGAAGAGACCCAGTACTTC. It codes for CASSLLLADEETQYF.

The V and J genes are TRBV19 and TRBJ2-6; 7 bases are a match to TRBD2. Germline CDR1 is LNHDA and CDR2 is SQIVND (reference sequence). With V trimmed by 6 bases and J by 4 bases, 15 bases remained unmatched. CDR3 size: 18 residues. Here the CDR3 reads CASRPYSGRQRGANVLTF. DNA for the CDR3: TGTGCCAGTAGACCTTATTCCGGGAGGCAACGGGGGGCCAACGTCCTGACTTTC.

This chain connects TRBV2 to TRBJ1-5; D unresolved. Germline V gene data show CDR1 as SNHLY and CDR2 as FYNNEI. Trimming removed 6 bases from V and 0 bases from J, with 9 bases in between. The CDR3 is 14 amino acids. DNA of the CDR3: TGTGCCAGCAGGCAGACTACTAGCAATCAGCCCCAGCATTTT. It yields the protein CASRQTTSNQPQHF.

The gene calls are TRBV9 and TRBJ1-2; maybe TRBD1 (5 bases). Trimming left V 4 bases short and J 0 bases short, with 16 bases between. The germline gives CDR1 SGDLS, CDR2 YYNGEE. CDR3 length equals 16 residues. For the CDR3, the DNA is TGTGCCAGCAGCAACCCGATAGACAGCTCTAACTATGGCTACACCTTC. Translating it yields CASSNPIDSSNYGYTF.

CDR3 DNA sequence: TGCGCCAGCAGCCAAGTTCGACAGGGGGGTGGCTACACCTTC. It codes for CASSQVRQGGGYTF. This chain links TRBV4-1 with TRBJ1-2, with 9 nucleotides matching TRBD1. The CDR3 has 14 amino acids. Germline V gives CDR1 MGHRA, CDR2 YSYEKL. V was pared by 1 base and J by 7 bases, with 4 bases of the junction left unmatched.

The chain carries TRBV6-5 and TRBJ1-1, with a weak D call TRBD1 (5 bases). Germline CDR1 reads MNHEY; CDR2 reads SVGAGI. This CDR3 is built from 13 residues. Trimming removed 0 bases from V and 10 bases from J, with 12 bases in between. In nucleotides, the CDR3 is TGTGCCAGCAGTTACTCAGGGGATCGCAGAGCTTTCTTT. This codes for CASSYSGDRRAFF.

In DNA form, the CDR3 reads TGCGCCAGCAGCTTCGAGGGTATTGGCTACACCTTC. Translated: CASSFEGIGYTF. This chain links TRBV5-1 with TRBJ1-2, with D unresolved. Germline loops: CDR1 SGHRS, CDR2 YFSETQ. The CDR3 covers 12 residues. Trimming took off 2 bases at V and 7 bases at J, with 9 bases between the two ends.

The chain couples TRBV4-2 to TRBJ1-1; the match to TRBD1 covers 8 bases. The CDR3 has 16 residues. CDR1 LGHNA and CDR2 YNFKEQ come from the germline V gene. The junction had 5 bases not matched to a gene; V was cut back by 1 base and J by 1 base. CDR3 loop: CASSQGQGNSNTEAFF. In DNA, the CDR3 is TGTGCCAGCAGCCAAGGACAGGGGAACTCGAACACTGAAGCTTTCTTT.

This clone was recorded a few times. This sequence joins TRBV2 and TRBJ2-7; D is unresolved. Germline V gene lookup returns CDR1 SNHLY and CDR2 FYNNEI. Deletions cut 5 bases from V and 4 bases from J, with 12 bases between. The CDR3 is 13 residues long. CDR3 in DNA: TGTGCCAGCAGTTTGGAAGTCAGGTACGAGCAGTACTTC. It codes for CASSLEVRYEQYF.

The chain joins TRBV19 to TRBJ1-2; 8 bases are a match to TRBD1. From germline, CDR1 is LNHDA and CDR2 SQIVND (reference sequence). The CDR3 is 15 amino acids. After removal of 1 base from V and 3 bases from J, the junction contained 4 bases not matched to a gene. CDR3 DNA: TGTGCCAGTAGTATAGGGGACAGGCGATACTATGGCTACACCTTC. Protein sequence: CASSIGDRRYYGYTF.

This clone appeared once. This chain connects TRBV27 to TRBJ1-3, with 10 bases matching TRBD1. The germline V gene has CDR1 MNHEY and CDR2 SMNVEV (reference sequence). CDR3 length: 14 residues. Trimming at V came to 8 bases and at J to 8 bases, leaving 9 bases not matched to a gene. In nucleotides, the CDR3 is TGTGCCAGCTCCGGGACAGGGGAGCCGGACACCATATATTTT. This translates into CASSGTGEPDTIYF.

This clone was recorded at least ten times. The chain joins TRBV7-2 to TRBJ1-5, with a possible D match to TRBD1 (6 bases). CDR3 length: 15 amino acids. V lost 4 bases and J lost 4, with 14 bases in between. Germline CDR1 and CDR2: SGHTA and FQGNSA. The CDR3 DNA reads as TGTGCCAGCAGCTCCACGGGACACCCGAATCAGCCCCAGCATTTT. This translates into CASSSTGHPNQPQHF.

The chain employs TRBV6-5 and TRBJ1-1, with 8 positions matching TRBD1. The CDR3 loop spans 12 amino acids. The trim removed 6 bases at V and 10 bases at J, leaving 7 bases unmatched. Germline loops: CDR1 MNHEY, CDR2 SVGAGI. The CDR3 DNA reads as TGTGCCAGCAGCCCCCGGGACAGGAGAGCTTTCTTT. This codes for CASSPRDRRAFF.

The chain employs TRBV29-1 and TRBJ1-2; maybe TRBD1 (6 bases). The V end lost 6 bases, the J end lost 8 bases, and 22 bases lay between the germline ends. The CDR3 totals 14 residues. CDR1 is SQVTM and CDR2 is ANQGSEA in the germline V gene. Here the CDR3 reads CSVQAVKGVAGYTF. CDR3 sequence (DNA): TGCAGCGTGCAAGCGGTGAAGGGGGTAGCCGGCTACACCTTC.